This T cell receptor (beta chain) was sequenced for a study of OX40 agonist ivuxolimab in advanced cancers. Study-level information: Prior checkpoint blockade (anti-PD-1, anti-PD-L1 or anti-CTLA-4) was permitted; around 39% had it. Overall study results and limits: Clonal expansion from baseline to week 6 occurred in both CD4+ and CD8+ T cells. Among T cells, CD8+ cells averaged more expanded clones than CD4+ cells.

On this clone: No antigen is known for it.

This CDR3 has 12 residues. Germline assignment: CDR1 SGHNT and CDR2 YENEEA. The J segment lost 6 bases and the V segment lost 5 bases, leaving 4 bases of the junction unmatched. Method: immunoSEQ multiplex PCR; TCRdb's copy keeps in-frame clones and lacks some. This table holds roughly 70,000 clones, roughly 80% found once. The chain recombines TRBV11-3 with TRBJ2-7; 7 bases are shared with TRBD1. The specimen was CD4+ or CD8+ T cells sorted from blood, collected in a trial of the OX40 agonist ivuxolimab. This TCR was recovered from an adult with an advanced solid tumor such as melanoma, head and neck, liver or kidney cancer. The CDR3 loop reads CASSTGESEQYF. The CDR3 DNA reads TGTGCCAGCAGCACAGGGGAGAGCGAGCAGTACTTC.